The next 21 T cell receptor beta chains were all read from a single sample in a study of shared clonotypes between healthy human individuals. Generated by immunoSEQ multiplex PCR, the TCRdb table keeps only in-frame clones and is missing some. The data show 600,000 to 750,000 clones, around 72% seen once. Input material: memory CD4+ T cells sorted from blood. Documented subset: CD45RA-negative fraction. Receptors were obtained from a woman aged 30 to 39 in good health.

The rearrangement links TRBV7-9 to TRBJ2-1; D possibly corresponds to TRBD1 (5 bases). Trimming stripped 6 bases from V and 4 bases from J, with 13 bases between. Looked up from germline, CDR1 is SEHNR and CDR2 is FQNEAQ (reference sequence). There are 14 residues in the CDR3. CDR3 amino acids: CASRGANIYNEQFF. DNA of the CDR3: TGTGCCAGCAGAGGGGCCAATATTTACAATGAGCAGTTCTTC. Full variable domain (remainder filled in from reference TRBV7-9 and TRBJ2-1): DTGVSQNPRHKITKRGQNVTFRCDPISEHNRLYWYRQTLGQGPEFLTYFQNEAQLEKSRLLSDRFSAERPKGSFSTLEIQRTEQGDSAMYLCASRGANIYNEQFFGPGTRLTVL.

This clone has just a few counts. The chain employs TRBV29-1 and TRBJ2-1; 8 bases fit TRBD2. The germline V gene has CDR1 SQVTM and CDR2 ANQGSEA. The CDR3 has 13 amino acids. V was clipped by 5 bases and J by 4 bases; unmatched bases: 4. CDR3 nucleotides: TGCAGCGTTCGGTCTAGCGGGTACAATGAGCAGTTCTTC. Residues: CSVRSSGYNEQFF.

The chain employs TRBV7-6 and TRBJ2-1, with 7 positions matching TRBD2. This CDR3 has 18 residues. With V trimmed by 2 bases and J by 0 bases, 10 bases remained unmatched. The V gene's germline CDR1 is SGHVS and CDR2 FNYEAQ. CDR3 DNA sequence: TGTGCCAGCAGCTTAAGATCTAGCGGTATATTCTCCTACAATGAGCAGTTCTTC. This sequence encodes CASSLRSSGIFSYNEQFF.

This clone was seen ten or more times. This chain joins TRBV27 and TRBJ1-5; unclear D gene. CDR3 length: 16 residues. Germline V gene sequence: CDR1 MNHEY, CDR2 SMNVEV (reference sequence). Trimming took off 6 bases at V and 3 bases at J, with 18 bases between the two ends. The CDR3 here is CASSPLGLLTNQPQHF. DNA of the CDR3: TGTGCCAGCAGCCCCCTCGGACTACTCACCAATCAGCCCCAGCATTTT.

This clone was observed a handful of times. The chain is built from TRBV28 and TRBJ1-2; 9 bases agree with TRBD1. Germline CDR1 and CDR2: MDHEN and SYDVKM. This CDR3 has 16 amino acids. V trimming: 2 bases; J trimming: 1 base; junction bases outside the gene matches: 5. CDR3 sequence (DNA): TGTGCCAGCAGTTTAGCCGGGACAGGGCTTAACTATGGCTACACCTTC. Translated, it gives CASSLAGTGLNYGYTF.

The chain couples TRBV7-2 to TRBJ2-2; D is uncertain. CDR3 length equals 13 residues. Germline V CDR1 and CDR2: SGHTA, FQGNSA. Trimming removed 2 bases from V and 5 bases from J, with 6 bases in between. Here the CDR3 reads CASSLSVTGELFF. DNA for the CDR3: TGTGCCAGCAGCTTATCAGTTACCGGGGAGCTGTTTTTT.

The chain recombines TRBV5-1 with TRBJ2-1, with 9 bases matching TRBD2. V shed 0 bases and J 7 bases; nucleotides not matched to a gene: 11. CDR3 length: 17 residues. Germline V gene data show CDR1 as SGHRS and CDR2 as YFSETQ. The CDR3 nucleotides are TGCGCCAGCAGCTTGGCGACTAGCGGAGGAGTTAGGAATGAGCAGTTCTTC. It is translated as CASSLATSGGVRNEQFF.

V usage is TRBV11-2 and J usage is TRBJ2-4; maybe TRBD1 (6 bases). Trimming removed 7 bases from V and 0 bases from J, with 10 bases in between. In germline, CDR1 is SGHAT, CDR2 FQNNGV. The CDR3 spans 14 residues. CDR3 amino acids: CASTGTIAKNIQYF. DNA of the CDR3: TGTGCCAGCACCGGGACAATAGCCAAAAACATTCAGTACTTC.

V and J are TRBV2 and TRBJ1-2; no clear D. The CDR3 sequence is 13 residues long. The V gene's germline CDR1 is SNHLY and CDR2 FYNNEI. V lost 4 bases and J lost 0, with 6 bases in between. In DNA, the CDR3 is TGTGCCAGCAGTGGGCGATCTAACTATGGCTACACCTTC. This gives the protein CASSGRSNYGYTF.

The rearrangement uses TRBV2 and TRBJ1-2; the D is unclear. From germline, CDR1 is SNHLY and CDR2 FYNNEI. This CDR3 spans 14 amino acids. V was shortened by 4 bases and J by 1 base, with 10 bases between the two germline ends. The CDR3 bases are TGTGCCAGCAGTGGAGTGTCAGATAACTATGGCTACACCTTC. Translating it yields CASSGVSDNYGYTF.

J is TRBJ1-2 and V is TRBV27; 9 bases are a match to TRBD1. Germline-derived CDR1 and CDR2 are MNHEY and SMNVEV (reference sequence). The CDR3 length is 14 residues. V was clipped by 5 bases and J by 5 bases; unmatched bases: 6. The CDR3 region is CASSGGTGRYGYTF. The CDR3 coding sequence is TGTGCCAGCAGTGGGGGGACAGGGAGGTATGGCTACACCTTC.

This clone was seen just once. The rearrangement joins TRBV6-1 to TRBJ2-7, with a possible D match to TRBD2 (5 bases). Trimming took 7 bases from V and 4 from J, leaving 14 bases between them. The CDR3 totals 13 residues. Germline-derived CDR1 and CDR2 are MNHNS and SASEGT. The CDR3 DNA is TGTGCCAGCAAGAGGTCGGGGTTTTACGAGCAGTACTTC. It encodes CASKRSGFYEQYF.

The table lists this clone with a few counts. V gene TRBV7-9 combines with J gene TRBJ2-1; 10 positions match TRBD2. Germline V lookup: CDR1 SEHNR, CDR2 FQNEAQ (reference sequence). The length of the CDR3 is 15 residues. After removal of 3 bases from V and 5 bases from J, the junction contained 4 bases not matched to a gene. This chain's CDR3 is CASSFFLAGDNEQFF. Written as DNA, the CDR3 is TGTGCCAGCAGCTTCTTTCTAGCGGGGGACAATGAGCAGTTCTTC.

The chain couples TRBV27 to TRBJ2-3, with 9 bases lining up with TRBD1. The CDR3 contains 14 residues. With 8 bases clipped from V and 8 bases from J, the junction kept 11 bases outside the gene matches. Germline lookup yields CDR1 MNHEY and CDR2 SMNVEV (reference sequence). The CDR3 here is CASARTGALATQYF. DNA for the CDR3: TGTGCCAGCGCGCGGACAGGGGCCCTAGCTACGCAGTATTTT.

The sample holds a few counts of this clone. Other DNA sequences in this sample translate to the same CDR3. CDR3 sequence reads: CASSFSNQPQHF. The CDR3 nucleotides read TGTGCCAGCAGTTTTAGCAATCAGCCCCAGCATTTT. The genes are TRBV28 and TRBJ1-5; D is uncertain. V was cut by 3 bases and J by 0 bases, with 0 bases left in between. This CDR3 is 12 amino acids long. Germline CDR1 and CDR2: MDHEN and SYDVKM. Combining the CDR3 with reference TRBV28 and TRBJ1-5 gives the whole variable domain DVKVTQSSRYLVKRTGEKVFLECVQDMDHENMFWYRQDPGLGLRLIYFSYDVKMKEKGDIPEGYSVSREKKERFSLILESASTNQTSMYLCASSFSNQPQHFGDGTRLSIL.

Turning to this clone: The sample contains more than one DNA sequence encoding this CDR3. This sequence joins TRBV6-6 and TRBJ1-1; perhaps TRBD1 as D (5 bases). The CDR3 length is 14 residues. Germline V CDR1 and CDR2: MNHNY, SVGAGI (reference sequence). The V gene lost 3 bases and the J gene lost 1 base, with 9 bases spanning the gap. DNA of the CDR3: TGTGCCAGCAGTTATAGGGGAGGGAACACTGAAGCTTTCTTT. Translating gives CASSYRGGNTEAFF.

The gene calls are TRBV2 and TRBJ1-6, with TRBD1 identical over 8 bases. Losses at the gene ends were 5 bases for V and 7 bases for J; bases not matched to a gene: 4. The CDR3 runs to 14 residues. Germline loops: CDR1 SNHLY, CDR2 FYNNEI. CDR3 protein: CASSFTGGNSPLHF. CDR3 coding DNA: TGTGCCAGCAGTTTTACAGGGGGGAATTCACCCCTCCACTTT.

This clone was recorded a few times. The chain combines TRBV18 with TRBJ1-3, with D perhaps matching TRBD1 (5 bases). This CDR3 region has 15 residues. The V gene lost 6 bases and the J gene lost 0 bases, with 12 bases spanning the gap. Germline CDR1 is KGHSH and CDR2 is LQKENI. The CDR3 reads CASSDQGPSGNTIYF. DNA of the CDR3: TGTGCCAGCTCCGACCAGGGTCCCTCTGGAAACACCATATATTTT.

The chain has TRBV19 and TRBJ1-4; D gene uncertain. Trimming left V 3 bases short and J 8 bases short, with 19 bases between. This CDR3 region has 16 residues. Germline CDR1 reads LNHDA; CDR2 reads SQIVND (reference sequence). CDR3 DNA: TGTGCCAGTAGTATGAGGAGACTTCTCAGAGGGGAAAAACTGTTTTTT. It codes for CASSMRRLLRGEKLFF.

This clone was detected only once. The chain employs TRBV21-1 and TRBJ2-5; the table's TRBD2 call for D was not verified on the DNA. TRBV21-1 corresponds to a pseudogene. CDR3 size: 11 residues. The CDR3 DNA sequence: TGTGCCAGCAGCAGTCACGGGGCCCAGTACTTC. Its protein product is CASSSHGAQYF.

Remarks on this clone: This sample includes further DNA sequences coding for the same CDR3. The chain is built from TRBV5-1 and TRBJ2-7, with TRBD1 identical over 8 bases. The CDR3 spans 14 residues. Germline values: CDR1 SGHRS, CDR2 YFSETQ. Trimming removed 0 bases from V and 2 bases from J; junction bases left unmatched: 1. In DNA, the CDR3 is TGCGCCAGCAGCTTGGGACAGGGGCCCTACGAGCAGTACTTC. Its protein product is CASSLGQGPYEQYF.